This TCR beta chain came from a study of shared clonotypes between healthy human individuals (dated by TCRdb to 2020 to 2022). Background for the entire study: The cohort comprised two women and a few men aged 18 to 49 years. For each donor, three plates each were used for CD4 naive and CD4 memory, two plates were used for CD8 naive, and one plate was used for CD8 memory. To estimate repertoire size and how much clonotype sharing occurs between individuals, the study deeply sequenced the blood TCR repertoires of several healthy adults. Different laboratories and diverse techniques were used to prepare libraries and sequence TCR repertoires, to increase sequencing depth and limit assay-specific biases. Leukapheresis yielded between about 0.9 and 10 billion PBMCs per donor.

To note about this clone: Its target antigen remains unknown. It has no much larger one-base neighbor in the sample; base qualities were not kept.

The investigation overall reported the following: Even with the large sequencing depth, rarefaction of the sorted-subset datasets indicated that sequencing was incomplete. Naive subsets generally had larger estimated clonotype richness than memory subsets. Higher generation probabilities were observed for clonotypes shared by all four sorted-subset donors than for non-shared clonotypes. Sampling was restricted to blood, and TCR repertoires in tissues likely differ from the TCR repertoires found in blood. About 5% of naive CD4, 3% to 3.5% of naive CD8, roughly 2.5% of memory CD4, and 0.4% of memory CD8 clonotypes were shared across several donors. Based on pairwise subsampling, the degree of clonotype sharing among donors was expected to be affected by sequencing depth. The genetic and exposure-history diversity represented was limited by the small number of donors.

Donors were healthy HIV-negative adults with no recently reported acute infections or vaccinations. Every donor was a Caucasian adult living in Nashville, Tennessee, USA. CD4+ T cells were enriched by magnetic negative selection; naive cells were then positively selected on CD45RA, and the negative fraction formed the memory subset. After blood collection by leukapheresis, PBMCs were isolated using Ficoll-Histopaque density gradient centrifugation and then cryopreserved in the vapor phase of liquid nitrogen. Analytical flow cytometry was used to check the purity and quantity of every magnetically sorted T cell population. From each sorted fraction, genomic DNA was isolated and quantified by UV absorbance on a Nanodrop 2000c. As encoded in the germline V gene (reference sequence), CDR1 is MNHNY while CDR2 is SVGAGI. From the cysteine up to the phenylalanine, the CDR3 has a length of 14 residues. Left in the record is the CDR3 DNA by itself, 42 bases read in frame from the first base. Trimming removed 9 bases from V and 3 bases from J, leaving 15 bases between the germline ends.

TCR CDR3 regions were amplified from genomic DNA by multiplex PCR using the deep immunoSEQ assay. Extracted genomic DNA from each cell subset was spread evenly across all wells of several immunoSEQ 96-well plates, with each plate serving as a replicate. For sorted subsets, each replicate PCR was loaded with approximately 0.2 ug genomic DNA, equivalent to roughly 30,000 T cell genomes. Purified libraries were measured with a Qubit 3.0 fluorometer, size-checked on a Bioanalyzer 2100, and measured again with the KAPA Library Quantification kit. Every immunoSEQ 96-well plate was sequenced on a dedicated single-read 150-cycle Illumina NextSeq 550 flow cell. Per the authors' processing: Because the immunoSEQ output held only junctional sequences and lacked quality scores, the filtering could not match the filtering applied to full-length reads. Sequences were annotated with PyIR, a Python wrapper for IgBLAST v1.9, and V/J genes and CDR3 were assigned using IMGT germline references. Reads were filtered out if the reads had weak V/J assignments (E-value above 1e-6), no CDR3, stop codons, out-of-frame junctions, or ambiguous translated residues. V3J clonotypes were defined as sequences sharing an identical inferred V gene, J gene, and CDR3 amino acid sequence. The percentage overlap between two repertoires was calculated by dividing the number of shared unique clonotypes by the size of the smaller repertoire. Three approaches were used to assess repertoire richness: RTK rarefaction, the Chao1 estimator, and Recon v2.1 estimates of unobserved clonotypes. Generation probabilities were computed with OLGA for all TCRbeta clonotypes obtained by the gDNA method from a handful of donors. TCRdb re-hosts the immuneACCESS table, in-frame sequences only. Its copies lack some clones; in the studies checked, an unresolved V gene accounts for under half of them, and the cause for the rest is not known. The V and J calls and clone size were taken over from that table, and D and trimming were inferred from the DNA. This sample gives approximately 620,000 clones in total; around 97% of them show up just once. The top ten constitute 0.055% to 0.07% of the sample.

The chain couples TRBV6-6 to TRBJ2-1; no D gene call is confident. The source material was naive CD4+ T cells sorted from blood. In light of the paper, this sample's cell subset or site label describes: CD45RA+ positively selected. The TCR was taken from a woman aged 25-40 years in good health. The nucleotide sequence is TGTGCCAGGTGCTTCGACCGGGTCTACAATGAGCAGTTCTTC. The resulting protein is CARCFDRVYNEQFF.